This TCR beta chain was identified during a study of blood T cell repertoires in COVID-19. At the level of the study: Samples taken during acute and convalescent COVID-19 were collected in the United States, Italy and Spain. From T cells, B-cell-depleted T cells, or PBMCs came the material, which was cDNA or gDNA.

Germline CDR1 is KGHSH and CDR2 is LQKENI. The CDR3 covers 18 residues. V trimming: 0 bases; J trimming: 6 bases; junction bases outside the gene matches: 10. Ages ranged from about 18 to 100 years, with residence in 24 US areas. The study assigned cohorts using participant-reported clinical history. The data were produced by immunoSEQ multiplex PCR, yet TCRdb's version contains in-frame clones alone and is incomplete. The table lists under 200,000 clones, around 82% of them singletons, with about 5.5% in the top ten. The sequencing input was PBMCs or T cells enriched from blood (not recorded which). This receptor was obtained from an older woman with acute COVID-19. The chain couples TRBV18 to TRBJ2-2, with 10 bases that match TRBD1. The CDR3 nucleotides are TGTGCCAGCTCACCACCGACAGGGGGCGAAGGGATCGCCGGGGAGCTGTTTTTT. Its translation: CASSPPTGGEGIAGELFF.